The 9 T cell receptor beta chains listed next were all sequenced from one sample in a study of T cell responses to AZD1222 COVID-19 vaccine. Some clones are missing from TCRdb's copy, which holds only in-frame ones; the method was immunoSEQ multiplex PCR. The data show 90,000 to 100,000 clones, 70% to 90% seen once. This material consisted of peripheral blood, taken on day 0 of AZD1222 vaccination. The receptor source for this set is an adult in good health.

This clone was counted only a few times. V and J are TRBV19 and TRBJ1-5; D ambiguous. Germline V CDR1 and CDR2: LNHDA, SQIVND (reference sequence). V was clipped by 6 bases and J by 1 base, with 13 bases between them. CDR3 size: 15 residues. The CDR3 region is CASRQGELSNQPQHF. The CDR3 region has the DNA TGTGCCAGTAGACAAGGCGAGCTCAGCAATCAGCCCCAGCATTTT. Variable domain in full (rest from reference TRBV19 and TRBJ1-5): DGGITQSPKYLFRKEGQNVTLSCEQNLNHDAMYWYRQDPGQGLRLIYYSQIVNDFQKGDIAEGYSVSREKKESFPLTVTSAQKNPTAFYLCASRQGELSNQPQHFGDGTRLSIL.

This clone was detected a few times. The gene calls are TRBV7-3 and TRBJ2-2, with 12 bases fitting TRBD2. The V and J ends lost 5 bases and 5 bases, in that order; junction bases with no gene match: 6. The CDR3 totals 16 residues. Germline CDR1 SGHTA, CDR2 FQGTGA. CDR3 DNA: TGTGCCAGCAGCCCCTTGACTAGCGGGAGAACCGGGGAGCTGTTTTTT. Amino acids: CASSPLTSGRTGELFF. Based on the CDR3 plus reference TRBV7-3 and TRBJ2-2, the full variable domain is GAGVSQTPSNKVTEKGKYVELRCDPISGHTALYWYRQSLGQGPEFLIYFQGTGAADDSGLPNDRFFAVRPEGSVSTLKIQRTERGDSAVYLCASSPLTSGRTGELFFGEGSRLTVL.

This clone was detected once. Written as DNA, the CDR3 is TGTGCCAGCACTTTTTCGGGGGGCGGTCAGCCCCAGCATTTT. Its protein is CASTFSGGGQPQHF. This chain connects TRBV14 to TRBJ1-5; D might be TRBD1 (6 bases). Per germline, CDR1 SGHDN and CDR2 FVKESK. The CDR3 sequence is 14 residues long. V was pared by 7 bases and J by 6 bases, with 16 bases between.

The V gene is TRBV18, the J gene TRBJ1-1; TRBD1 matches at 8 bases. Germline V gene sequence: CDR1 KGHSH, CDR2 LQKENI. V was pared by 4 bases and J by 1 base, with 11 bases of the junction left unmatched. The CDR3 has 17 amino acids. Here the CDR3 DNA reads TGTGCCAGCTCACTCCACAGGGGGGCGAAAGGGAACACTGAAGCTTTCTTT. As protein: CASSLHRGAKGNTEAFF. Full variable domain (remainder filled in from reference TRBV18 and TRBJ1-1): NAGVMQNPRHLVRRRGQEARLRCSPMKGHSHVYWYRQLPEEGLKFMVYLQKENIIDESGMPKERFSAEFPKEGPSILRIQQVVRGDSAAYFCASSLHRGAKGNTEAFFGQGTRLTVV.

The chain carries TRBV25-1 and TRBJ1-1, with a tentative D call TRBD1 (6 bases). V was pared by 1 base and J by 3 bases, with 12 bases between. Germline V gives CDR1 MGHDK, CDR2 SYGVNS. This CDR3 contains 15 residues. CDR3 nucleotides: TGTGCCAGCAGTGAATTGGGCAGGGGCGACACTGAAGCTTTCTTT. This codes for CASSELGRGDTEAFF.

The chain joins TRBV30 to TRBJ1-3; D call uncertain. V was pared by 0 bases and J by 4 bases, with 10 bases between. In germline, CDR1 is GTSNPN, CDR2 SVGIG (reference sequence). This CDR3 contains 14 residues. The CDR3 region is CAWSVERAGNTIYF. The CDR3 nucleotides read TGTGCCTGGAGTGTCGAGAGGGCGGGAAACACCATATATTTT. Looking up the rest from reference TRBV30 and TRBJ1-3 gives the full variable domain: SQTIHQWPATLVQPVGSPLSLECTVEGTSNPNLYWYRQAAGRGLQLLFYSVGIGQISSEVPQNLSASRPQDRQFILSSKKLLLSDSGFYLCAWSVERAGNTIYFGEGSWLTVV.

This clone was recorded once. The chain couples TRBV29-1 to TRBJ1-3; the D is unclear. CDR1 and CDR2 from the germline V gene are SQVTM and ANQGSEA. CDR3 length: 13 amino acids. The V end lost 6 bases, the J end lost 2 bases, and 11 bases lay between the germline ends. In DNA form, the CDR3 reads TGCAGCGTGACCGGATGGACTGGAAACACCATATATTTT. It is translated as CSVTGWTGNTIYF.

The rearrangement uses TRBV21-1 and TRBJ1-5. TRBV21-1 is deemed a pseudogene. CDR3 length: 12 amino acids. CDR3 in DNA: TGTGCCAGTAGCCTCAGCAATCAGCCCCAGCATTTT. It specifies CASSLSNQPQHF.

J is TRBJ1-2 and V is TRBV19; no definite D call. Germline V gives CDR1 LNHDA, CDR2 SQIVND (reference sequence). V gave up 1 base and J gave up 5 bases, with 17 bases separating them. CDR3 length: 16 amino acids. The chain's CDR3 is CASSIVSGRTLYGYTF. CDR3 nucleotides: TGTGCCAGTAGTATAGTATCAGGACGGACCTTATATGGCTACACCTTC.